These 18 T cell receptor beta chains were all obtained from the same sample, sequenced in a study of breast tumors, draining lymph nodes, adjacent tissues. MiXCR was run by TCRdb on the multiplex PCR reads, yielding one entry per CDR3 protein. Here the sample spans roughly 120,000 distinct CDR3 sequences, just under 20% being singletons. Axillary draining lymph nodes of breast cancer patients supplied the node samples. Sequenced input: axillary lymph node tissue. The receptors originated from a female donor with breast cancer. Some clones in this sample may be carry-over from other donors' samples.

This clonotype was seen repeatedly, ten times or more. The chain employs TRBV6-4 and TRBJ2-5, with TRBD2 identical over 9 bases. J lost 3 bases, V lost 8 bases, and 16 bases had no gene match. Per germline, CDR1 MRHNA and CDR2 SNTAGT. The CDR3 consists of 17 residues. This chain's CDR3 is CASPAGVPGLAKETQYF. The CDR3, as DNA: TGTGCCAGCCCCGCCGGAGTCCCGGGACTAGCAAAAGAGACCCAGTACTTC.

This clonotype was counted ten times or more. This chain uses TRBV11-2 with TRBJ2-7; D is uncertain. V was cut by 3 bases and J by 7 bases, with 10 bases left in between. CDR1 and CDR2 from the germline V gene are SGHAT and FQNNGV. CDR3 length: 12 residues. In DNA, the CDR3 is TGTGCCAGCAGCTTTACACGTTTGGAGCAGTACTTC. It yields the protein CASSFTRLEQYF.

This clonotype has ten or more counts. The rearrangement joins TRBV20-1 to TRBJ2-7; no clear D gene. The CDR3 contains 9 residues. V lost 1 base to trimming and J lost 9 bases, with 4 bases between them. In germline, CDR1 is DFQATT, CDR2 SNEGSKA (reference sequence). For the CDR3, the DNA is TGCAGTGCTAGAGGTCCGCAGTACTTC. Residues: CSARGPQYF.

This clonotype appeared many times. The CDR3 sequence is CASSLVGEGETQYF. In DNA form, the CDR3 reads TGCGCCAGCAGCTTGGTAGGGGAGGGAGAGACCCAGTACTTC. This chain uses TRBV5-1 with TRBJ2-5; TRBD2 aligns across 7 bases. There are 14 residues in the CDR3. Germline CDR1 reads SGHRS; CDR2 reads YFSETQ. After removal of 0 bases from V and 4 bases from J, the junction contained 3 bases not matched to a gene.

Concerning this clonotype: A much more abundant neighbour one base away suggests this may be a read error. The chain is built from TRBV19 and TRBJ2-3; possible D gene TRBD1, 6 bases. V lost 11 bases and J lost 4, with 13 bases in between. The CDR3 is 12 amino acids. Germline CDR1 and CDR2: LNHDA and SQIVND (reference sequence). The CDR3 nucleotides are TGTGCCGGTGACCAGGGGTCAGATACGCAGTATTTT. Translation gives CAGDQGSDTQYF. The full variable domain, with the rest looked up from reference TRBV19 and TRBJ2-3, is DGGITQSPKYLFRKEGQNVTLSCEQNLNHDAMYWYRQDPGQGLRLIYYSQIVNDFQKGDIAEGYSVSREKKESFPLTVTSAQKNPTAFYLCAGDQGSDTQYFGPGTRLTVL.

This clonotype was observed at least ten times. This sequence joins TRBV5-4 and TRBJ2-7; no definite D call. V lost 5 bases, J lost 0 bases, and 9 bases lay in between. The CDR3 has 13 residues. Per germline, CDR1 SGHNT and CDR2 YYREEE (reference sequence). The CDR3 region has the DNA TGTGCCAGCAGTTGGGATTTCTCCTACGAGCAGTACTTC. Amino acids: CASSWDFSYEQYF.

With regard to this clonotype: A read error is possible here, since a much larger clone lies one base away. The rearrangement joins TRBV5-6 to TRBJ1-3; D call uncertain. The CDR3 sequence is 16 residues long. The germline V gene encodes CDR1 SGHDT and CDR2 YYEEEE. DNA for the CDR3: TGTGCCAGCAGCTCCCGGTATAAGAACTCTGGAGACACCATATATTTT. Its translation is CASSSRYKNSGDTIYF. Full variable domain (outside the CDR3, taken from reference TRBV5-6 and TRBJ1-3): DAGVTQSPTHLIKTRGQQVTLRCSPKSGHDTVSWYQQALGQGPQFIFQYYEEEERQRGNFPDRFSGHQFPNYSSELNVNALLLGDSALYLCASSSRYKNSGDTIYFGEGSWLTVV.

This clonotype was seen repeatedly, ten times or more. V and J are TRBV12-3 or TRBV12-4 and TRBJ2-7; 12 nucleotides align to TRBD2. The CDR3 has 15 residues. Trimming took 5 bases from V and 2 from J; bases not matched to a gene: 4. The CDR3 DNA reads as TGTGCCAGCAGTCCTAGGACTAGCGGGGCCTACGAGCAGTACTTC. Its protein is CASSPRTSGAYEQYF.

This clonotype was seen at least ten times. The chain couples TRBV5-1 to TRBJ2-1; D unclear. V gave up 6 bases and J gave up 4 bases, with 14 bases separating them. The CDR3 loop spans 14 amino acids. Germline V gene lookup returns CDR1 SGHRS and CDR2 YFSETQ. The CDR3 bases are TGCGCCAGCACGCGATTAGAGGCGTACAATGAGCAGTTCTTC. Its protein product is CASTRLEAYNEQFF.

Ten or more counts support this clonotype. The rearrangement links TRBV18 to TRBJ2-5; 9 bases fit TRBD1. The CDR3 length is 14 residues. Germline V gives CDR1 KGHSH, CDR2 LQKENI. J lost 4 bases, V lost 0 bases, and 0 bases had no gene match. Here the CDR3 DNA reads TGTGCCAGCTCACCACCGGACAGGGGAGAGACCCAGTACTTC. As protein: CASSPPDRGETQYF.

This clonotype was observed at least ten times. The V call is TRBV27, the J call TRBJ1-2; 7 bases map to TRBD1. The germline CDR1 and CDR2 sequences are MNHEY and SMNVEV (reference sequence). The junction had 14 bases not matched to a gene; V was cut back by 5 bases and J by 14 bases. This CDR3 comprises 13 residues. The CDR3 spells CASSAGQRDAWTF. The CDR3 bases are TGTGCCAGCAGTGCGGGACAGCGCGATGCCTGGACCTTC.

Many counts were recorded for this clonotype. The chain is built from TRBV6-5 and TRBJ1-6; 9 positions agree with TRBD1. The CDR3 loop spans 14 amino acids. After removal of 6 bases from V and 5 bases from J, the junction contained 2 bases not matched to a gene. Per germline, CDR1 MNHEY and CDR2 SVGAGI. The CDR3 DNA reads TGTGCCAGCAGCCGGGACAGGGATAATTCACCCCTCCACTTT. Translation: CASSRDRDNSPLHF.

In its sample, this clonotype was seen many times. The rearrangement links TRBV20-1 to TRBJ2-5; 11 bases fit TRBD2. This CDR3 is 17 amino acids long. Per germline, CDR1 DFQATT and CDR2 SNEGSKA (reference sequence). Trimming removed 2 bases from V and 1 base from J; junction bases left unmatched: 9. CDR3 in DNA: TGCAGTGCTAGACTTCGACTAGCGGGATTGCCCCAAGAGACCCAGTACTTC. Its protein is CSARLRLAGLPQETQYF.

The V and J genes are TRBV10-2 and TRBJ1-1; a weak D match, TRBD1 (5 bases). This CDR3 region has 15 residues. CDR1 is WSHSY and CDR2 is SAAADI in the germline V gene. Trimming cost V 3 bases and J 6 bases, with 17 bases left between them. CDR3 nucleotide sequence: TGCGCCAGCAGTGATCCGAGGTTGGGGGGGGCTGAAGCTTTCTTT. This sequence encodes CASSDPRLGGAEAFF.

This clonotype has at least ten counts. CDR3 sequence (DNA): TGCAGTGCTAGTGCTGGAAGCTCCTACAATGAGCAGTTCTTC. Its protein is CSASAGSSYNEQFF. This chain uses TRBV20-1 with TRBJ2-1; no clear D gene. Trimming left V 3 bases short and J 0 bases short, with 9 bases between. The germline gives CDR1 DFQATT, CDR2 SNEGSKA (reference sequence). The CDR3 consists of 14 residues.

This clonotype was seen at least ten times. The chain has TRBV3-1 and TRBJ1-6; 7 nucleotides line up with TRBD1. The junction had 1 base not matched to a gene; V was cut back by 3 bases and J by 8 bases. Looked up from germline, CDR1 is LGHDT and CDR2 is YNNKEL (reference sequence). This CDR3 comprises 13 residues. CDR3 DNA sequence: TGTGCCAGCAGCCATGGACAGGATTCACCCCTCCACTTT. This encodes CASSHGQDSPLHF.

With regard to this clonotype: A much larger clone is a single base away; this may be a read error. This chain uses TRBV5-4 with TRBJ2-7; 10 positions match TRBD2. From germline, CDR1 is SGHNT and CDR2 YYREEE (reference sequence). This CDR3 is 15 amino acids long. CDR3 sequence: CASRIGLADGYGQYF. The CDR3 bases are TGTGCCAGCAGGATCGGACTAGCGGATGGCTACGGGCAGTACTTC.

Many counts were recorded for this clonotype. The V gene is TRBV4-2, the J gene TRBJ2-1; 14 bases are shared with TRBD2. This CDR3 comprises 17 residues. Germline CDR1 and CDR2: LGHNA and YNFKEQ. Losses at the gene ends were 3 bases for V and 7 bases for J; bases not matched to a gene: 8. CDR3 DNA sequence: TGTGCCAGCAGCCATAGCCCGGGACTAGCGGGGGTAAATGAGCAGTTCTTC. Translated, it gives CASSHSPGLAGVNEQFF.